This section outlines one T cell receptor (beta chain) sequence together with its context. The method was immunoSEQ multiplex PCR; TCRdb's version includes in-frame clones alone and lacks a portion of them. The repertoire holds under 150,000 clones, with 85% to 90% as singletons. The source of the sample is a study of T cell responses to AZD1222 COVID-19 vaccine. The V segment lost 6 bases and the J segment 1 base; nucleotides outside the gene matches: 16. Germline CDR1 is SGHAT and CDR2 is FQNNGV. The CDR3 spans 19 residues. The chain recombines TRBV11-2 with TRBJ2-2; TRBD2 agrees at 8 bases. This specimen consisted of peripheral blood, obtained 28 days after the second AZD1222 dose. This receptor was obtained from an adult who received the AZD1222 COVID-19 vaccine. CDR3 nucleotide sequence: TGTGCCAGCAGTCCAGAGAAGCGGGGGCCGCTACTGAACACCGGGGAGCTGTTTTTT. This encodes CASSPEKRGPLLNTGELFF.